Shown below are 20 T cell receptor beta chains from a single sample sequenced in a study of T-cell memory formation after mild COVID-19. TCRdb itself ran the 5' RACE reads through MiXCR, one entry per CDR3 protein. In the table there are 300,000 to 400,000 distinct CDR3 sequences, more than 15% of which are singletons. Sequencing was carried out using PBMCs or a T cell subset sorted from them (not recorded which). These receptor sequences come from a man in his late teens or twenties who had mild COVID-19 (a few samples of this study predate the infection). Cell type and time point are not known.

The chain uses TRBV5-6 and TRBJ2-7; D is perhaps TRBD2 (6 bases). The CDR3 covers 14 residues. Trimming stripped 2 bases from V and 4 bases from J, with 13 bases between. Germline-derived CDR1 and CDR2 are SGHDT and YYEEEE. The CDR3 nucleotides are TGTGCCAGCAGCTTTGGGAGTGGGAGGTACGAGCAGTACGTC. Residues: CASSFGSGRYEQYV.

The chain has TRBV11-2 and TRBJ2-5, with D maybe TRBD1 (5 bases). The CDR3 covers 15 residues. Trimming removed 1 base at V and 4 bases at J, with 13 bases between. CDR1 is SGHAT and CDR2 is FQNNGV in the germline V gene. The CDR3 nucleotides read TGTGCCAGCAGCTTAGCGGGCAGGGTGGGAGAGACCCAGTACTTC. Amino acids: CASSLAGRVGETQYF.

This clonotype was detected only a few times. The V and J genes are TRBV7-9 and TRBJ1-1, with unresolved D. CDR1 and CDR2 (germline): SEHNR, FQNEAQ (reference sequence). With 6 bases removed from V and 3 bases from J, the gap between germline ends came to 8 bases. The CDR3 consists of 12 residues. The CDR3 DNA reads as TGTGCCAGCAGGGGTCGTGACACTGAAGCTTTCTTT. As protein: CASRGRDTEAFF.

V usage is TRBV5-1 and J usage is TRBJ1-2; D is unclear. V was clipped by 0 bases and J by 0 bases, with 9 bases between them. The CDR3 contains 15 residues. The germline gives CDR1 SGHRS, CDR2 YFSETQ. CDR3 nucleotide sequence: TGCGCCAGCAGCTTGGCGGCAGGAACTAACTATGGCTACACCTTC. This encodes CASSLAAGTNYGYTF.

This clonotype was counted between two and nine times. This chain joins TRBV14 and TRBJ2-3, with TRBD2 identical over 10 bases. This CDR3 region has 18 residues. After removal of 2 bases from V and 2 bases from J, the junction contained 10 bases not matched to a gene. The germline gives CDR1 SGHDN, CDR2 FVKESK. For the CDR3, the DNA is TGTGCCAGCAGCCAAATAAAGCGGGGGGGCCTCCCCACAGATACGCAGTATTTT. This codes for CASSQIKRGGLPTDTQYF.

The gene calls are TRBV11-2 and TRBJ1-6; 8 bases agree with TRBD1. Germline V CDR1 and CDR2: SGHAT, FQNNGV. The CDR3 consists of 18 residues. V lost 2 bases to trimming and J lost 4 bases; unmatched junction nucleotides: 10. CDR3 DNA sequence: TGTGCCAGCAGCTTAACCTTCGCAGGGGGCCCTTATAATTCACCCCTCCACTTT. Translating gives CASSLTFAGGPYNSPLHF.

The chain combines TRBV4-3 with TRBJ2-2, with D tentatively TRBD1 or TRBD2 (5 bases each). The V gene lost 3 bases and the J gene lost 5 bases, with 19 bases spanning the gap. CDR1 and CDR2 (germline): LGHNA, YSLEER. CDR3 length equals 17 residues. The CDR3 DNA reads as TGCGCCAGCAGCCAGACCGTGGGACCCGTTGGAACCGGGGAGCTGTTTTTT. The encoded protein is CASSQTVGPVGTGELFF.

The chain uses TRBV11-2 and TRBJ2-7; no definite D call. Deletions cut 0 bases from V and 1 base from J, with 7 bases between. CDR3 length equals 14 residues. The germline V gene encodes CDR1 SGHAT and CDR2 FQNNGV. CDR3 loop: CASSLEPGSYEQYV. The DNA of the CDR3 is TGTGCCAGCAGCTTAGAACCGGGTTCCTACGAGCAGTACGTC.

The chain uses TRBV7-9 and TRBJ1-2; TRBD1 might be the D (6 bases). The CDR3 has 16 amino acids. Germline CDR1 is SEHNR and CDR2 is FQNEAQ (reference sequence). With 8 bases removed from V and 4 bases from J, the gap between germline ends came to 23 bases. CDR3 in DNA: TGTGCCAGCCAGGACCCGAGACAGGCGAGAACCTATGGCTACACCTTC. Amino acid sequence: CASQDPRQARTYGYTF. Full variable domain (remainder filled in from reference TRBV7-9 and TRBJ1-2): DTGVSQNPRHKITKRGQNVTFRCDPISEHNRLYWYRQTLGQGPEFLTYFQNEAQLEKSRLLSDRFSAERPKGSFSTLEIQRTEQGDSAMYLCASQDPRQARTYGYTFGSGTRLTVV.

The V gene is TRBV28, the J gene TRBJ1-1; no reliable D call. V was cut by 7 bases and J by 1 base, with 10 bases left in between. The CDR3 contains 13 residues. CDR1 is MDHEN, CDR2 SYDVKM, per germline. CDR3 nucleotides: TGTGCCAGCAAATCGACTCCGAACACTGAAGCTTTCTTT. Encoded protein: CASKSTPNTEAFF.

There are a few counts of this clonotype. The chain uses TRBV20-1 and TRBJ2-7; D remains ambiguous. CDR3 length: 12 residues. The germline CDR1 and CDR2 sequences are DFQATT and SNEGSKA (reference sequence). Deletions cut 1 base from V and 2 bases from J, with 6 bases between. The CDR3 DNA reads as TGCAGTGCTAGAGCGGATCCCTACGAGCAGTACTTC. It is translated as CSARADPYEQYF.

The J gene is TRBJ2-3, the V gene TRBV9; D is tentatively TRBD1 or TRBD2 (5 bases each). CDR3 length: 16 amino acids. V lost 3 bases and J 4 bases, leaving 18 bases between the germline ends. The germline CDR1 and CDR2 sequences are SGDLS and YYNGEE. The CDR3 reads CASSGPGPLRADTQYF. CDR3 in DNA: TGTGCCAGCAGCGGCCCGGGACCACTCAGGGCAGATACGCAGTATTTT.

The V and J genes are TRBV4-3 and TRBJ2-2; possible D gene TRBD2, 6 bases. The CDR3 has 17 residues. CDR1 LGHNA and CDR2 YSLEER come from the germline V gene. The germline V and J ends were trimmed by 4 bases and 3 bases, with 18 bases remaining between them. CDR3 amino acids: CASSLSWGEVYTGELFF. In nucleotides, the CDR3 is TGCGCCAGCAGCCTCAGTTGGGGGGAGGTGTACACCGGGGAGCTGTTTTTT.

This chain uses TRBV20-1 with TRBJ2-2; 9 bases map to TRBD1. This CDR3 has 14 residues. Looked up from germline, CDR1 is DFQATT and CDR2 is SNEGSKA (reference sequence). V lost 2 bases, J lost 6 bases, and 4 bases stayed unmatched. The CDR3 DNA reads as TGCAGTGCTAGATACCGGACAGGGGCCGGGGAGCTGTTTTTT. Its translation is CSARYRTGAGELFF.

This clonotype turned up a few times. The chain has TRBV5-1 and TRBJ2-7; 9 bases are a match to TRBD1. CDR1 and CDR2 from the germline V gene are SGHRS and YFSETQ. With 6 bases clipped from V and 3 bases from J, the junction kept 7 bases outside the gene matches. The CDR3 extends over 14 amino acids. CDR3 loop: CASTNPDRGYEQYF. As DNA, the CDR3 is TGCGCCAGCACTAACCCGGACAGGGGCTACGAGCAGTACTTC. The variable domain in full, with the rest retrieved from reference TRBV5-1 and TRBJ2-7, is KAGVTQTPRYLIKTRGQQVTLSCSPISGHRSVSWYQQTPGQGLQFLFEYFSETQRNKGNFPGRFSGRQFSNSRSEMNVSTLELGDSALYLCASTNPDRGYEQYFGPGTRLTVT.

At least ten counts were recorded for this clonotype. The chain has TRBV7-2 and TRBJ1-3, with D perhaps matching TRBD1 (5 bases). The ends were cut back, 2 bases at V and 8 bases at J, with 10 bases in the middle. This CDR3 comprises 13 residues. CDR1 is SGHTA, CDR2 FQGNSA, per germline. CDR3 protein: CASSLNAGDTIYF. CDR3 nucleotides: TGTGCCAGCAGCTTAAATGCGGGGGACACCATATATTTT.

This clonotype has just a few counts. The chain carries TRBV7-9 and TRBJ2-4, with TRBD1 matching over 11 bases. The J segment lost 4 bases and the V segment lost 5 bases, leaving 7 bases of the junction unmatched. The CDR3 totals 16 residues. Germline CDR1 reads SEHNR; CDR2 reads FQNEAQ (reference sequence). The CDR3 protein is CASSTWTGGTKNIQYF. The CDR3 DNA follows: TGTGCCAGCAGCACCTGGACAGGGGGCACAAAAAACATTCAGTACTTC.

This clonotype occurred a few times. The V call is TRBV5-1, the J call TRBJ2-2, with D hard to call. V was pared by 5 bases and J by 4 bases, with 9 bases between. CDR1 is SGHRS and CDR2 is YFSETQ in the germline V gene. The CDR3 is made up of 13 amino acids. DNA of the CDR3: TGCGCCAGCAGGAATGATGGCACCGGGGAGCTGTTTTTT. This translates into CASRNDGTGELFF. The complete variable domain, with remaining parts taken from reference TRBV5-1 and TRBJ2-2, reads KAGVTQTPRYLIKTRGQQVTLSCSPISGHRSVSWYQQTPGQGLQFLFEYFSETQRNKGNFPGRFSGRQFSNSRSEMNVSTLELGDSALYLCASRNDGTGELFFGEGSRLTVL.

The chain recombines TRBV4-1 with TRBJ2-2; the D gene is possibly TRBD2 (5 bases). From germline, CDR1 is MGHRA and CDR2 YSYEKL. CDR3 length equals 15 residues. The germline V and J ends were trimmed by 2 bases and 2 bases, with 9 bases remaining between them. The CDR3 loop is CASSQTAANTGELFF. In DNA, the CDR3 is TGCGCCAGCAGCCAAACAGCGGCAAACACCGGGGAGCTGTTTTTT.

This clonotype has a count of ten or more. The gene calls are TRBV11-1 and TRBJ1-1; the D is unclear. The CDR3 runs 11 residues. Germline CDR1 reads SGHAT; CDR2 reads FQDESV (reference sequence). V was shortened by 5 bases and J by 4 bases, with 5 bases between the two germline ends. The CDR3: CASSRTTEAFF. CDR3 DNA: TGTGCCAGCAGCCGAACCACTGAAGCTTTCTTT. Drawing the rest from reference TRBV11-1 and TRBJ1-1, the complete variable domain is EAEVAQSPRYKITEKSQAVAFWCDPISGHATLYWYRQILGQGPELLVQFQDESVVDDSQLPKDRFSAERLKGVDSTLKIQPAELGDSAMYLCASSRTTEAFFGQGTRLTVV.